This T cell receptor beta chain comes out of a study of metastatic and nonmetastatic thyroid tumors. Study as a whole: Repertoires from blood and tumor or nodule tissue of malignant and benign thyroid patients were compared.

The V and J ends lost 8 bases and 6 bases respectively, with 8 bases between them. CDR3 length: 11 amino acids. The germline gives CDR1 SNHLY, CDR2 FYNNEI. TCRdb re-clonotyped the PCR reads via MiXCR. The table has 8,000 to 8,500 clones, about 45% seen once. Prior to thyroid surgery, none of the patients had received any treatment. The rearrangement uses TRBV2 and TRBJ2-1; D gene ambiguous. Material: tumor tissue. This clonotype was sampled from a male donor with papillary thyroid cancer or a benign thyroid nodule (not recorded which). Some clones in this sample may be carry-over from other donors' samples. CDR3 amino acids: CASARSNEQFF. In nucleotides, the CDR3 is TGTGCCAGCGCCCGGAGCAATGAGCAGTTCTTC.